The 14 T cell receptor beta chains below all came from one sample that was sequenced in a study of CD8+CD57+ T cells in acquired aplastic anemia. According to the study, genomic DNA was the template for TCR beta VDJ and CDR3 profiling. TCRdb re-called the reads with MiXCR, one entry per CDR3 protein. This repertoire shows hundreds of thousands of distinct CDR3 sequences, less than 35% found once; its top ten account for around 0.82%. Patients picked for sequencing had shown CD8+CD57+ cell expansion detected by flow cytometry. What was sequenced was sorted CD4+, CD8+, or CD8+CD57+ T cells (not recorded which) from PBMCs. Receptors were obtained from a human donor with aplastic anemia.

This chain uses TRBV19 with TRBJ1-3, with 7 bases aligning to TRBD1. V shed 5 bases, J shed 5 bases, and the junction held 9 bases outside the gene matches. The CDR3 spans 15 residues. Germline values: CDR1 LNHDA, CDR2 SQIVND (reference sequence). The CDR3 sequence: CASSSPGQLRNTIYF. The CDR3, as DNA: TGTGCCAGTAGTTCCCCGGGACAGCTACGAAACACCATATATTTT.

This clonotype was counted many times. V usage is TRBV7-2 and J usage is TRBJ2-7; D possibly uses TRBD1 or TRBD2 (5 bases each). The CDR3 contains 15 residues. The V gene lost 6 bases and the J gene lost 2 bases, with 17 bases spanning the gap. Germline V gene lookup returns CDR1 SGHTA and CDR2 FQGNSA. The DNA of the CDR3 is TGTGCCAGCAGACGCCGGGATCCAGGGCCCTACGAGCAGTACTTC. It translates to CASRRRDPGPYEQYF.

CDR3 coding DNA: TGTGCCAGCAGAAAGACAGGGTTTTACATGAACACTGAAGCTTTCTTT. This translates into CASRKTGFYMNTEAFF. This sequence joins TRBV11-2 and TRBJ1-1; TRBD1 matches 7 bases. This CDR3 has 16 residues. V dropped 6 bases and J dropped 0; count of bases not matched to a gene: 10. In germline, CDR1 is SGHAT, CDR2 FQNNGV.

The chain uses TRBV30 and TRBJ1-5; D may be TRBD1 (5 bases). The V end was cut by 3 bases, the J end by 0 bases, with 9 bases between. CDR1 and CDR2 from the germline V gene are GTSNPN and SVGIG (reference sequence). The CDR3 loop spans 14 amino acids. The CDR3 nucleotides are TGTGCCTGGAGCGCAGGGACTAGCAATCAGCCCCAGCATTTT. This gives the protein CAWSAGTSNQPQHF.

On this clonotype: The junction shows a germline mismatch at one end, possibly a read error. J is TRBJ1-2 and V is TRBV2, with D possibly matching TRBD1 (5 bases). The CDR3 is 13 residues long. CDR1 and CDR2 from the germline V gene are SNHLY and FYNNEI. This CDR3 reads CASRGLTFYGCTF. As DNA, the CDR3 is TGTGCCAGCAGGGGACTAACCTTCTATGGCTGCACCTTC.

In its sample, this clonotype was seen many times. The chain carries TRBV12-3 or TRBV12-4 and TRBJ1-2; the D is unclear. The ends were cut back, 2 bases at V and 8 bases at J, with 9 bases in the middle. The CDR3 totals 12 residues. CDR3 sequence (DNA): TGTGCCAGCAGTTTAAGGGTTTCGGGCTACACCTTC. It translates to CASSLRVSGYTF.

This clonotype occurred many times. CDR3 sequence reads: CASSVAVTSYNEQFF. CDR3 DNA: TGTGCCAGCAGCGTAGCAGTGACTAGCTACAATGAGCAGTTCTTC. The chain joins TRBV9 to TRBJ2-1; tentatively, D is TRBD2 (6 bases). This CDR3 is built from 15 residues. Trimming cost V 0 bases and J 3 bases, with 10 bases left between them. The germline V gene has CDR1 SGDLS and CDR2 YYNGEE.

The sample holds a few counts of this clonotype. This may be a read error, as it is one base from a much larger clone. J is TRBJ2-7 and V is TRBV7-6, with 9 bases fitting TRBD1. CDR3 size: 15 residues. From germline, CDR1 is SGHVS and CDR2 FNYEAQ. CDR3 residues: CASSPGQGVAYEQHF. CDR3 bases: TGTGCCAGCAGCCCGGGACAGGGAGTCGCCTACGAGCAGCACTTC.

V is TRBV24-1 and J is TRBJ2-3; 9 bases are a match to TRBD2. Germline loops: CDR1 KGHDR, CDR2 SFDVKD. The CDR3 runs to 16 residues. J gave up 1 base and V 6 bases, and 7 bases lay outside the gene matches. The CDR3 spells CATSPGTSYGTDTQYF. CDR3 in DNA: TGTGCCACCAGTCCCGGGACTAGCTATGGCACAGATACGCAGTATTTT.

The rearrangement links TRBV9 to TRBJ1-1; 8 bases fit TRBD1. The CDR3 has 15 amino acids. Trimming cost V 2 bases and J 7 bases; bases outside gene matches: 10. Germline V gene data show CDR1 as SGDLS and CDR2 as YYNGEE. The CDR3 spells CASSVSTGAADEAFF. The CDR3 bases are TGTGCCAGCAGCGTCTCGACAGGGGCCGCCGATGAAGCTTTCTTT.

This clonotype appeared a few times. The CDR3 nucleotides read TGTGCCAGCAGCTTAGGGGGGACTAGCGCATACAATGAGCAGTTCTTC. Its translation is CASSLGGTSAYNEQFF. The chain recombines TRBV7-2 with TRBJ2-1; TRBD2 agrees at 10 bases. From germline, CDR1 is SGHTA and CDR2 FQGNSA. The CDR3 runs to 16 residues. V dropped 1 base and J dropped 4; count of bases not matched to a gene: 4. The complete variable domain, with remaining parts taken from reference TRBV7-2 and TRBJ2-1, reads GAGVSQSPSNKVTEKGKDVELRCDPISGHTALYWYRQSLGQGLEFLIYFQGNSAPDKSGLPSDRFSAERTGGSVSTLTIQRTQQEDSAVYLCASSLGGTSAYNEQFFGPGTRLTVL.

This clonotype was detected many times. The chain is built from TRBV2 and TRBJ1-6, with D perhaps matching TRBD1 (6 bases). Germline V gives CDR1 SNHLY, CDR2 FYNNEI. The V end was cut by 1 base, the J end by 7 bases, with 8 bases between. This CDR3 contains 14 residues. The CDR3 bases are TGTGCCAGCAGTGAAGGGGGGCGGAATTCACCCCTCCACTTT. Protein sequence: CASSEGGRNSPLHF.

This clonotype was observed many times. The chain is built from TRBV29-1 and TRBJ2-3; 7 nucleotides match TRBD1. Germline V CDR1 and CDR2: SQVTM, ANQGSEA. J gave up 4 bases and V 5 bases, and 0 bases lay outside the gene matches. The CDR3 extends over 11 amino acids. CDR3 in amino acids: CSVQGADTQYF. The CDR3 coding sequence is TGCAGCGTTCAGGGGGCAGATACGCAGTATTTT.

This clonotype was counted between two and nine times. The CDR3 DNA reads as TGCGCCAGTGCGACCGGGACACCGAACACTGAAGCTTTCTTT. This gives the protein CASATGTPNTEAFF. V is TRBV10-1 and J is TRBJ1-1, with D possibly matching TRBD1 (6 bases). Per the germline V gene, CDR1 is WNHNN and CDR2 is SYGVQD (reference sequence). The CDR3 is 14 residues long. Trimming cost V 9 bases and J 1 base, with 15 bases left between them.